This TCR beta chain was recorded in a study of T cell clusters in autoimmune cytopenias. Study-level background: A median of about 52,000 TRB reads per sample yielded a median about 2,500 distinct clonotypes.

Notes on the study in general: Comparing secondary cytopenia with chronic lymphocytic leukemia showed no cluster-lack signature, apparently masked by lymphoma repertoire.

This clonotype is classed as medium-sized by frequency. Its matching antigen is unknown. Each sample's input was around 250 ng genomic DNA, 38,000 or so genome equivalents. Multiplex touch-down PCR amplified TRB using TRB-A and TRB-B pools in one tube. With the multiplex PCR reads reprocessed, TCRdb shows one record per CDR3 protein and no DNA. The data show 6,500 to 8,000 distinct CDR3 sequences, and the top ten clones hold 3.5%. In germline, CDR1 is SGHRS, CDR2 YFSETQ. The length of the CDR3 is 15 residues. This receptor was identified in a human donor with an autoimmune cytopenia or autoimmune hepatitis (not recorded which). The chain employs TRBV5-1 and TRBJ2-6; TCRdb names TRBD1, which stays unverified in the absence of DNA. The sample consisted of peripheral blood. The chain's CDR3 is CASRQGATGANVLTF.